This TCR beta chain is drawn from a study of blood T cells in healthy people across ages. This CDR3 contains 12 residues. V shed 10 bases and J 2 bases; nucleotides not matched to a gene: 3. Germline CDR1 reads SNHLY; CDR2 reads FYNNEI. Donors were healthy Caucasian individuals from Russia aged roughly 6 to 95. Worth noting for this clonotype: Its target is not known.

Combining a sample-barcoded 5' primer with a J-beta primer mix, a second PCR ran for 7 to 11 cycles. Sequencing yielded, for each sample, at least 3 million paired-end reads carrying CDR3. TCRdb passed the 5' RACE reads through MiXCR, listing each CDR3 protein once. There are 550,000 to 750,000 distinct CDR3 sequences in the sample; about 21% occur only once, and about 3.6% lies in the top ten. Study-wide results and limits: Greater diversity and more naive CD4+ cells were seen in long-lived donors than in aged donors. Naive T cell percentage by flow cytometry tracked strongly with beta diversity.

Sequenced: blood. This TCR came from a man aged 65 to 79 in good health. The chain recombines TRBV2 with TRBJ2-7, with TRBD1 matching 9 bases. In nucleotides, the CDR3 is TGTGCCACTGGGGACAGGGCCTACGAGCAGTACTTC. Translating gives CATGDRAYEQYF.